What follows is one TCR beta chain and its context. What it binds is unknown. This was a survey-level run. This table comes from immunoSEQ multiplex PCR, and its TCRdb copy is limited to in-frame clones, with some not included. This table holds about 25,000 clones, just under 75% found once. This record belongs to a study of STAT5B mutations in CD4+ large granular lymphocyte leukemia. Buffy coats from healthy blood donors served as controls. Findings and limits, study-wide: Without putative leukemic clones, patient CD4-sorted repertoires remained more clonal than healthy CD4+ repertoires. Approximately 25% of private leukemic clonotypes occurred rarely in other patients' non-leukemic repertoires.

The CDR3 runs to 16 residues. Trimming removed 1 base from V and 1 base from J, with 11 bases in between. CDR1 is LGHNA and CDR2 is YNFKEQ in the germline V gene. Material for sequencing was CD4+ T cells from blood buffy coats. This receptor was identified in a human donor in good health. V gene TRBV4-2 combines with J gene TRBJ1-3; TRBD1 might be the D (6 bases). CDR3 region: CASSQAQGRSGNTIYF. CDR3 in DNA: TGTGCCAGCAGCCAAGCGCAGGGGCGTTCTGGAAACACCATATATTTT.